The rows below give T cell receptor beta chains drawn from one sample of a study of T-cell reconstitution after alpha-beta-depleted transplantation in children. TCRdb independently ran MiXCR on the PCR reads; one entry per CDR3 protein. The sample carries some 190,000 distinct CDR3 sequences, approximately 12% recorded once. The source material was PBMCs, sampled before TCRalphabeta/CD19-depleted stem cell transplant. These receptors were taken from a boy younger than 10 with acute myeloid leukemia, due to receive a stem cell transplant. Both conserved end residues are part of each CDR3. The order of the fields is D gene, J gene, V gene, clone size, CDR3 protein, CDR3 DNA. A D gene is named only where the DNA matches it firmly. The size of a clone is reported for some rows only, either as once, few or many, or as a class for expanded clones.

d_call: NA; j_call: TRBJ2-2; v_call: TRBV2; clone_size: many; cdr3_aa: CASTSPRNTGELFF; cdr3_nt: TGTGCCAGCACATCACCTAGGAACACCGGGGAGCTGTTTTTT
d_call: NA; j_call: TRBJ2-2; v_call: TRBV20-1; clone_size: NA; cdr3_aa: CSAWPLEGGTGELFF; cdr3_nt: TGCAGTGCTTGGCCCTTAGAGGGCGGTACCGGGGAGCTGTTTTTT
d_call: NA; j_call: TRBJ1-2; v_call: TRBV18; clone_size: many; cdr3_aa: CASSPGGTASNYGYTF; cdr3_nt: TGTGCCAGCTCACCCGGCGGGACTGCCTCTAACTATGGCTACACCTTC
d_call: NA; j_call: TRBJ1-1; v_call: TRBV11-2; clone_size: many; cdr3_aa: CASSLGPGMNTEAFF; cdr3_nt: TGTGCCAGCAGCTTAGGTCCGGGAATGAACACTGAAGCTTTCTTT
d_call: TRBD1; j_call: TRBJ1-2; v_call: TRBV12-3/TRBV12-4; clone_size: many; cdr3_aa: CTSSPQGEVGYTF; cdr3_nt: TGTACCAGCAGTCCACAGGGGGAGGTTGGCTACACCTTC
d_call: TRBD1; j_call: TRBJ1-4; v_call: TRBV7-8; clone_size: many; cdr3_aa: CASRSGQGREKLFF; cdr3_nt: TGTGCCAGCAGATCGGGACAGGGAAGAGAAAAACTGTTTTTT
d_call: NA; j_call: TRBJ2-1; v_call: TRBV14; clone_size: many; cdr3_aa: CASSQDPTPYNEQFF; cdr3_nt: TGTGCCAGCAGCCAAGATCCGACTCCGTACAATGAGCAGTTCTTC
d_call: NA; j_call: TRBJ2-1; v_call: TRBV5-1; clone_size: many; cdr3_aa: CASRPTGGIEQFF; cdr3_nt: TGCGCCAGCAGGCCGACAGGTGGAATTGAGCAGTTCTTC
d_call: TRBD2; j_call: TRBJ2-3; v_call: TRBV29-1; clone_size: many; cdr3_aa: CSVTLAGVSTDTQYF; cdr3_nt: TGCAGCGTTACTCTAGCGGGAGTATCGACAGATACGCAGTATTTT
d_call: TRBD2; j_call: TRBJ2-7; v_call: TRBV20-1; clone_size: many; cdr3_aa: CSATAGGLYEQYF; cdr3_nt: TGCAGTGCTACAGCGGGGGGCCTCTACGAGCAGTACTTC
d_call: NA; j_call: TRBJ2-1; v_call: TRBV20-1; clone_size: many; cdr3_aa: CSARESFLWREQFF; cdr3_nt: TGCAGTGCTAGAGAAAGTTTTTTATGGCGGGAGCAGTTCTTC
d_call: TRBD2; j_call: TRBJ2-7; v_call: TRBV20-1; clone_size: many; cdr3_aa: CSARELSASGNYYEQYF; cdr3_nt: TGCAGTGCTAGAGAACTATCGGCTAGCGGGAATTACTACGAGCAGTACTTC
d_call: NA; j_call: TRBJ1-2; v_call: TRBV6-5; clone_size: NA; cdr3_aa: CASSYVPLPGYGYTF; cdr3_nt: TGTGCCAGCAGTTACGTTCCCCTCCCTGGGTATGGCTACACCTTC
d_call: TRBD1; j_call: TRBJ1-1; v_call: TRBV20-1; clone_size: many; cdr3_aa: CSARLRGSTEAFF; cdr3_nt: TGCAGTGCTAGACTCAGGGGGAGCACTGAAGCTTTCTTT
d_call: TRBD2; j_call: TRBJ2-1; v_call: TRBV11-2; clone_size: many; cdr3_aa: CASSSGRARDEQFF; cdr3_nt: TGTGCCAGCAGTAGCGGGAGGGCCAGGGATGAGCAGTTCTTC
d_call: TRBD1; j_call: TRBJ2-3; v_call: TRBV15; clone_size: many; cdr3_aa: CATSRVRQGSDTQYF; cdr3_nt: TGTGCCACCAGCAGAGTCCGACAGGGTTCAGATACGCAGTATTTT
d_call: TRBD1; j_call: TRBJ1-1; v_call: TRBV5-6; clone_size: many; cdr3_aa: CASSFKGQGNTEAFF; cdr3_nt: TGTGCCAGCAGCTTCAAGGGACAGGGAAACACTGAAGCTTTCTTT
d_call: TRBD2; j_call: TRBJ2-1; v_call: TRBV6-1; clone_size: many; cdr3_aa: CASSGQAGGFNEQFF; cdr3_nt: TGTGCCAGCAGTGGCCAAGCGGGAGGCTTTAATGAGCAGTTCTTC
d_call: NA; j_call: TRBJ2-7; v_call: TRBV5-6; clone_size: many; cdr3_aa: CASSFGVGVAYEQYF; cdr3_nt: TGTGCCAGCAGCTTTGGGGTAGGGGTGGCCTACGAGCAGTACTTC
d_call: TRBD2; j_call: TRBJ2-4; v_call: TRBV20-1; clone_size: many; cdr3_aa: CSARVVLAGGSAKNIQYF; cdr3_nt: TGCAGTGCTAGAGTTGTGTTAGCGGGAGGGTCAGCCAAAAACATTCAGTACTTC
d_call: NA; j_call: TRBJ2-5; v_call: TRBV20-1; clone_size: many; cdr3_aa: CSARDWALQETQYF; cdr3_nt: TGCAGTGCTAGAGATTGGGCACTCCAAGAGACCCAGTACTTC
d_call: TRBD2; j_call: TRBJ2-1; v_call: TRBV6-5; clone_size: many; cdr3_aa: CASSYSTSGRDEQFF; cdr3_nt: TGTGCCAGCAGTTACTCGACTAGCGGGAGAGATGAGCAGTTCTTC
d_call: TRBD1; j_call: TRBJ2-7; v_call: TRBV6-1; clone_size: few; cdr3_aa: CASSEDARGHPYEQYF; cdr3_nt: TGTGCCAGCAGTGAAGACGCCAGGGGGCACCCCTACGAGCAGTACTTC
d_call: NA; j_call: TRBJ2-2; v_call: TRBV5-1; clone_size: many; cdr3_aa: CASSLAEAGGPTGELFF; cdr3_nt: TGCGCCAGCAGCTTGGCCGAAGCGGGTGGACCCACCGGGGAGCTGTTTTTT
d_call: TRBD2; j_call: TRBJ2-1; v_call: TRBV25-1; clone_size: many; cdr3_aa: CASSAGLVRPYNEQFF; cdr3_nt: TGTGCCAGCAGTGCCGGACTAGTACGGCCCTACAATGAGCAGTTCTTC
d_call: NA; j_call: TRBJ1-1; v_call: TRBV4-1; clone_size: many; cdr3_aa: CASSHGVNTEAFF; cdr3_nt: TGCGCCAGCAGCCACGGGGTCAACACTGAAGCTTTCTTT
d_call: TRBD1; j_call: TRBJ1-1; v_call: TRBV7-9; clone_size: many; cdr3_aa: CASSLVQGVISEAFF; cdr3_nt: TGTGCCAGCAGCTTAGTGCAGGGGGTGATTTCTGAAGCTTTCTTT
d_call: NA; j_call: TRBJ1-6; v_call: TRBV6-5; clone_size: many; cdr3_aa: CASSYRALINNSPLHF; cdr3_nt: TGTGCCAGCAGTTACAGGGCTCTGATCAATAATTCACCCCTCCACTTT
d_call: TRBD1; j_call: TRBJ1-1; v_call: TRBV20-1; clone_size: many; cdr3_aa: CSARDLGTGDTEAFF; cdr3_nt: TGCAGTGCTAGAGATCTCGGGACAGGGGACACTGAAGCTTTCTTT
d_call: NA; j_call: TRBJ2-3; v_call: TRBV9; clone_size: many; cdr3_aa: CASSAPLRDTQYF; cdr3_nt: TGTGCCAGCAGCGCACCTCTACGGGATACGCAGTATTTT
d_call: TRBD2; j_call: TRBJ2-3; v_call: TRBV15; clone_size: many; cdr3_aa: CATSPSGRATDTQYF; cdr3_nt: TGTGCCACCAGCCCCAGCGGGAGGGCCACAGATACGCAGTATTTT
d_call: TRBD1; j_call: TRBJ2-1; v_call: TRBV6-5; clone_size: many; cdr3_aa: CASSYSGTGGGYNEQFF; cdr3_nt: TGTGCCAGCAGTTACTCAGGTACAGGGGGCGGATACAATGAGCAGTTCTTC
d_call: NA; j_call: TRBJ1-4; v_call: TRBV5-1; clone_size: many; cdr3_aa: CASSSNRGRGFEKLFF; cdr3_nt: TGCGCCAGCAGCTCGAACCGGGGCAGGGGATTTGAAAAACTGTTTTTT
d_call: TRBD1; j_call: TRBJ1-1; v_call: TRBV6-5; clone_size: NA; cdr3_aa: CASSYSPRTGPNTEAFF; cdr3_nt: TGTGCCAGCAGTTACAGTCCTCGGACAGGCCCGAACACTGAAGCTTTCTTT
d_call: NA; j_call: TRBJ2-1; v_call: TRBV5-1; clone_size: many; cdr3_aa: CASRESGTRDNEQFF; cdr3_nt: TGCGCCAGTCGAGAGTCGGGGACAAGGGACAATGAGCAGTTCTTC
d_call: TRBD2; j_call: TRBJ2-5; v_call: TRBV4-2; clone_size: many; cdr3_aa: CASSQSGGSAGGVETQYF; cdr3_nt: TGTGCCAGCAGCCAAAGCGGTGGGTCGGCGGGAGGAGTGGAGACCCAGTACTTC
d_call: TRBD1; j_call: TRBJ1-2; v_call: TRBV11-2; clone_size: many; cdr3_aa: CASQGQGGNYGYTF; cdr3_nt: TGTGCCAGCCAGGGACAGGGAGGTAACTATGGCTACACCTTC
d_call: TRBD2; j_call: TRBJ2-7; v_call: TRBV29-1; clone_size: many; cdr3_aa: CSSMLAGTREQYF; cdr3_nt: TGCAGCAGTATGTTAGCGGGAACTAGGGAGCAGTACTTC
d_call: NA; j_call: TRBJ2-7; v_call: TRBV5-1; clone_size: many; cdr3_aa: CASSPRTAAYEQYF; cdr3_nt: TGCGCCAGCAGCCCCCGGACAGCAGCCTACGAGCAGTACTTC
d_call: NA; j_call: TRBJ1-1; v_call: TRBV27; clone_size: many; cdr3_aa: CASTSAGRLNTEAFF; cdr3_nt: TGTGCCAGCACCTCGGCGGGACGACTAAACACTGAAGCTTTCTTT
d_call: NA; j_call: TRBJ2-3; v_call: TRBV7-3; clone_size: many; cdr3_aa: CASSYDGGRITDTQYF; cdr3_nt: TGTGCCAGCAGCTACGACGGGGGGCGTATCACAGATACGCAGTATTTT
d_call: TRBD2; j_call: TRBJ2-7; v_call: TRBV19; clone_size: NA; cdr3_aa: CASSIELAGVGYEQYF; cdr3_nt: TGTGCCAGTAGTATAGAACTAGCGGGAGTGGGCTACGAGCAGTACTTC
d_call: NA; j_call: TRBJ2-5; v_call: TRBV10-3; clone_size: NA; cdr3_aa: CAIRSGAGETQYF; cdr3_nt: TGTGCCATCAGGTCAGGGGCTGGAGAGACCCAGTACTTC
d_call: TRBD1; j_call: TRBJ1-1; v_call: TRBV19; clone_size: NA; cdr3_aa: CASSRMTGIMNTEAFF; cdr3_nt: TGTGCCAGTAGTAGGATGACAGGGATTATGAACACTGAAGCTTTCTTT
d_call: TRBD1; j_call: TRBJ2-1; v_call: TRBV7-9; clone_size: few; cdr3_aa: CASRKTPTGDFFNEQFF; cdr3_nt: TGTGCCAGCAGGAAAACCCCGACAGGGGATTTTTTTAATGAGCAGTTCTTC